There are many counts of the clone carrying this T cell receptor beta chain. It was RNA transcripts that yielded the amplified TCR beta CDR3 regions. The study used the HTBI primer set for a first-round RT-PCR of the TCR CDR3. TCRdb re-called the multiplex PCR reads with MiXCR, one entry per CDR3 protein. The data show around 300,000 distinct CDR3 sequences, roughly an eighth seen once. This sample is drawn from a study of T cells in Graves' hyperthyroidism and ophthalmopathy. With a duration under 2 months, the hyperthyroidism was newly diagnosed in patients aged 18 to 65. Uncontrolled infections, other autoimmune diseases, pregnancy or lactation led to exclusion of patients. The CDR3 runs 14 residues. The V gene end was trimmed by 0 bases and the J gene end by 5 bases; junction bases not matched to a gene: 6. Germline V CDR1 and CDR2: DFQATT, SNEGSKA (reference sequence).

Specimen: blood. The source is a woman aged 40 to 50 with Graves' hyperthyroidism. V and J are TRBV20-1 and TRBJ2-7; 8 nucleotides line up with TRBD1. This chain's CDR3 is CSARDGQGADEQYF. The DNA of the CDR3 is TGCAGTGCTAGAGATGGGCAGGGGGCGGACGAGCAGTACTTC.